These T cell receptor beta chains were read from a single sample in a study of T cell changes during pregnancy in multiple sclerosis. TCRdb's copy holds only in-frame clones and misses some; the assay was immunoSEQ multiplex PCR. This table has around 35,000 clones, over 90% appearing once. Sequenced material: CD4+ T cells from peripheral blood mononuclear cells, taken in the third trimester of pregnancy. The receptor source for this set is a female donor in good health, enrolled as a control in a pregnancy study. CDR3s include the opening cysteine and the closing phenylalanine or tryptophan. The D gene is left open where the match is weak. Only part of the rows carry a size: once, few, many, or a class if the clone is expanded.

TRBV7-3	-	13	TRBJ2-5	-	TGTGCCAGCAGCTTCGATAATCGGGAGACCCAGTACTTC	CASSFDNRETQYF
TRBV4-2	-	18	TRBJ1-1	-	TGTGCCAGCAGCCAAGTACTCCAGGGAAAGCGGGCGAACACTGAAGCTTTCTTT	CASSQVLQGKRANTEAFF
TRBV7-2	-	12	TRBJ2-7	-	TGTGCCAGCAGCTCTAGGCGGGGCGAGCAGTACTTC	CASSSRRGEQYF
TRBV18	-	14	TRBJ1-2	TRBD1	TGTGCCAGCTCAAAAGGACAGGGGTTCGGCGGCTACACCTTC	CASSKGQGFGGYTF
TRBV5-1	-	16	TRBJ1-4	-	TGCGCCAGCAGCTTGGGTAGGGGTACGACTAATGAAAAACTGTTTTTT	CASSLGRGTTNEKLFF
TRBV7-2	-	14	TRBJ1-4	-	TGTGCCAGCAGCCCAATACGAGCAAATGAAAAACTGTTTTTT	CASSPIRANEKLFF
TRBV7-3	-	13	TRBJ1-2	-	TGTGCCAGCAGCCTTACACCTAACTATGGCTACACCTTC	CASSLTPNYGYTF
TRBV30	once	13	TRBJ1-6	-	TGTGCCTGGACCCTTGGTACAGGGCTGGCCCTCCACTTT	CAWTLGTGLALHF
TRBV19	-	15	TRBJ1-4	TRBD1	TGTGCCAGTAGTATAGGCCGGACAGGGGCGGAAAAACTGTTTTTT	CASSIGRTGAEKLFF
TRBV7-3	once	14	TRBJ2-3	TRBD1	TGTGCCAGCAGTCCCGACAGGGCCACAGATACGCAGTATTTT	CASSPDRATDTQYF
TRBV11-1	few	15	TRBJ2-7	-	TGTGCCAGCAGCTTAGGGTATAAAGGAGCTTACGAGCAGTACTTC	CASSLGYKGAYEQYF
TRBV2	-	13	TRBJ1-3	TRBD1	TGTGCCAGCAGCCTAACAGGGGGCAACACCATATATTTT	CASSLTGGNTIYF
TRBV6-4	-	16	TRBJ1-6	TRBD1	TGTGCCAGCAGTGACACGGACAGGATGGTCGGAGGAACCCTCCACTTT	CASSDTDRMVGGTLHF
TRBV18	-	15	TRBJ1-2	-	TGTGCCAGCTCACCACCGTCGGTAGCTAACTATGGCTACACCTTC	CASSPPSVANYGYTF
TRBV7-2	-	18	TRBJ2-2	TRBD2	TGTGCCAGCAGTTACCCAAGAAGCGGGACTTTTAACACCGGGGAGCTGTTTTTT	CASSYPRSGTFNTGELFF
TRBV7-2	once	16	TRBJ1-3	-	TGTGCCAGCAGCTTAGCTCAGGCTTCCTCTGGAAACACCATATATTTT	CASSLAQASSGNTIYF
TRBV19	-	13	TRBJ1-1	-	TGTGCCAGTAATGGGGGCATGAACACTGAAGCTTTCTTT	CASNGGMNTEAFF
TRBV18	-	17	TRBJ2-6	-	TGTGCCAGCTCACCTCCTCGGGGGGCGATTGGGGCCAACGTCCTGACTTTC	CASSPPRGAIGANVLTF
TRBV28	-	14	TRBJ2-7	TRBD1	TGTGCCAGCAAAGGGACAGGAGCCTCCTACGAGCAGTACTTC	CASKGTGASYEQYF
TRBV27	-	16	TRBJ2-4	TRBD2	TGTGCCAGCAGTCCACCACTTGGCGGGGGGAAAAACATTCAGTACTTC	CASSPPLGGGKNIQYF
TRBV7-2	-	16	TRBJ1-5	TRBD1	TGTGCCAGCAGCTTAGATGGACAGGGCTCGAATCAGCCCCAGCATTTT	CASSLDGQGSNQPQHF
TRBV2	-	14	TRBJ1-5	-	TGTGCCAGCACCCGCAGGGAGGGCAATCAGCCCCAGCATTTT	CASTRREGNQPQHF
TRBV7-8	-	13	TRBJ1-1	-	TGTGCCAGCAGTTCGAGGGTGAACACTGAAGCTTTCTTT	CASSSRVNTEAFF
TRBV5-4	-	16	TRBJ1-2	TRBD1	TGTGCCAGCAGCCCTGTCCCGGGACAGGCGTCCTATGGCTACACCTTC	CASSPVPGQASYGYTF
TRBV18	-	14	TRBJ1-3	-	TGTGCCAGCTCACCCAGGGCAATTGGAAACACCATATATTTT	CASSPRAIGNTIYF
TRBV7-2	-	18	TRBJ2-3	TRBD2	TGTGCCAGCAGCTTAGCCTCCTCTAGCGGGGGCCCCACAGATACGCAGTATTTT	CASSLASSSGGPTDTQYF
TRBV18	-	15	TRBJ1-5	-	TGTGCCAGCTCACCAGGGGGGTTTGGGAATCAGCCCCAGCATTTT	CASSPGGFGNQPQHF
TRBV7-3	-	13	TRBJ2-5	-	TGTGCCAGCAGCACATCAATCCAGGGGCCCCAGTACTTC	CASSTSIQGPQYF
TRBV5-4	few	16	TRBJ1-1	TRBD1	TGTGCCAGCAGACCAGGGGGTTTCGGGATGAACACTGAAGCTTTCTTT	CASRPGGFGMNTEAFF
TRBV27	-	14	TRBJ2-5	TRBD1	TGTGCCAGCAGTTCGGGACAGGGGAACTGGACCCAGTACTTC	CASSSGQGNWTQYF
TRBV18	-	14	TRBJ1-4	TRBD1	TGTGCCAGCTCAACGACAGGGGTAGGCGAAAAACTGTTTTTT	CASSTTGVGEKLFF
TRBV11-2	once	14	TRBJ1-6	TRBD1	TGTGCCAGCAGCCCGACAGGGGGCAAATCACCCCTCCACTTT	CASSPTGGKSPLHF
TRBV19	-	13	TRBJ2-3	-	TGTGCCAGTAGTAACGAACAGGGTGCTACGCAGTATTTT	CASSNEQGATQYF
TRBV6-1	once	16	TRBJ2-7	TRBD2	TGTGCCAGCAGTGAATTAGCGGGGGGCTTTCCCTACGAGCAGTACTTC	CASSELAGGFPYEQYF
TRBV5-1	-	15	TRBJ1-4	TRBD1	TGCGCCAGCAGCTTGGTCACAGGGGGATCTGAAAAACTGTTTTTT	CASSLVTGGSEKLFF
TRBV21-1	once	13	TRBJ2-2	-	TGTGCCAGCAGCAAGAGGGGGACCGGGGAGCTGTTTTTT	CASSKRGTGELFF
TRBV14	-	13	TRBJ1-3	-	TGTGCCAGCAGCCAAGGGCCCGGAAACACCATATATTTT	CASSQGPGNTIYF
TRBV9	-	14	TRBJ1-4	-	TGTGCCAGCAGCACTTGGGCCTTTGATGAAAAACTGTTTTTT	CASSTWAFDEKLFF
TRBV15	few	13	TRBJ1-5	-	TGTGCCACCAGCTCTCAGGCTTATCAGCCCCAGCATTTT	CATSSQAYQPQHF
TRBV30	-	14	TRBJ2-1	TRBD1	TGTGCCTGGAGTGCCCTAGACAGGGGTCACGAGCAGTTCTTC	CAWSALDRGHEQFF
TRBV7-2	-	13	TRBJ2-7	-	TGTGCCAGCACCCACAACACCCGCTACGAGCAGTACTTC	CASTHNTRYEQYF
TRBV7-3	-	15	TRBJ2-1	TRBD2	TGTGCCAGCAGCACAGGACTAGCAGATTACAATGAGCAGTTCTTC	CASSTGLADYNEQFF
TRBV6-5	once	16	TRBJ2-1	TRBD2	TGTGCCAGCAGTTACTCACGACTAGCGGCCTACAATGAGCAGTTCTTC	CASSYSRLAAYNEQFF
TRBV4-3	-	17	TRBJ2-3	TRBD2	TGCGCCAGCAGCCAAGTAGGACGGGGGGGCGTTGCAGATACGCAGTATTTT	CASSQVGRGGVADTQYF
TRBV29-1	few	13	TRBJ1-1	-	TGCAGCGCCCGAAGGGGGATAGGCACTGAAGCTTTCTTT	CSARRGIGTEAFF
TRBV4-2	-	15	TRBJ2-7	TRBD1	TGTGCCAGCAGCCAAGGAGGAACAGGGGGATACGAGCAGTACTTC	CASSQGGTGGYEQYF
TRBV5-1	-	15	TRBJ2-7	TRBD2	TGCGCCAGCAGCTCGAATCTAGCGGGGCCCACGGGCCAGTACTTC	CASSSNLAGPTGQYF
TRBV18	once	17	TRBJ2-6	-	TGTGCCAGCTCAAGGGGCTCCCCGAGCTCTGGGGCCAACGTCCTGACTTTC	CASSRGSPSSGANVLTF
TRBV4-2	-	19	TRBJ2-3	-	TGTGCCAGCAGCCCACATCGAGGCGGGGGCAGATCTAGCACAGATACGCAGTATTTT	CASSPHRGGGRSSTDTQYF
TRBV2	-	14	TRBJ2-7	-	TGTGCCAGCAGTGAGAGACCTACTACCTACGAGCAGTACTTC	CASSERPTTYEQYF
TRBV2	-	15	TRBJ2-7	-	TGTGCCAGCATTTGGCTCGGGGAAACTAGGGACGAGCAGTACTTC	CASIWLGETRDEQYF
TRBV2	-	14	TRBJ1-1	TRBD1	TGTGCCAGCAGTGAAGACAGGGGCAACACTGAAGCTTTCTTT	CASSEDRGNTEAFF
TRBV7-6	-	18	TRBJ2-3	TRBD2	TGTGCCAGCAGCTCTCCGGGACTAGCGGGGCTGAGCACAGATACGCAGTATTTT	CASSSPGLAGLSTDTQYF
TRBV9	-	15	TRBJ2-1	-	TGTGCCAGCAGCGTGGGGCCAGCAGCCTACAATGAGCAGTTCTTC	CASSVGPAAYNEQFF
TRBV5-4	-	19	TRBJ2-3	TRBD2	TGTGCCAGCACCCTCTTTCCTAAAAGGGCTAGCGGGGCCCCAGATACGCAGTATTTT	CASTLFPKRASGAPDTQYF
TRBV2	-	15	TRBJ1-5	-	TGTGCCAGCAGTGAAGCGCTCAGAGCCAGGCAGCCCCAGCATTTT	CASSEALRARQPQHF
TRBV5-4	-	13	TRBJ1-2	-	TGTGCCAGCAGCCTGGACACGAACTATGGCTACACCTTC	CASSLDTNYGYTF
TRBV9	-	16	TRBJ1-6	TRBD1	TGTGCCAGCAGCGTAGACCCGGGGACAGTTAATTCACCCCTCCACTTT	CASSVDPGTVNSPLHF
TRBV19	-	13	TRBJ1-2	-	TGTGCCAGTAGTCCGGGGAGTTACTATGGCTACACCTTC	CASSPGSYYGYTF